The 23 T cell receptor beta chains in this list originate from one sample, sequenced in a study of T cell changes during pregnancy in multiple sclerosis. TCRdb keeps only in-frame clones here, not all; method: immunoSEQ multiplex PCR. Of tens of thousands of clones listed, 92% are singletons. Sequencing was performed on CD4+ T cells from peripheral blood mononuclear cells, taken after pregnancy. The receptors stem from a female donor in good health, enrolled as a control in a pregnancy study.

The chain combines TRBV28 with TRBJ1-6; a possible D gene is TRBD1 (6 bases). The CDR3 runs 13 residues. V lost 6 bases to trimming and J lost 10 bases, with 13 bases between them. Germline lookup yields CDR1 MDHEN and CDR2 SYDVKM. CDR3 sequence (DNA): TGTGCCAGCAGCCCAGGGGTATACTCACCCCTCCACTTT. Residues: CASSPGVYSPLHF.

The genes are TRBV19 and TRBJ1-2; TRBD1 agrees at 7 bases. Trimming took 3 bases from V and 0 from J; bases not matched to a gene: 7. Germline-derived CDR1 and CDR2 are LNHDA and SQIVND (reference sequence). This CDR3 comprises 16 residues. As DNA, the CDR3 is TGTGCCAGTAGTATTCGGGGGACAGTCTCTAACTATGGCTACACCTTC. It encodes CASSIRGTVSNYGYTF.

In its sample, this clone was seen a few times. The chain combines TRBV6-5 with TRBJ1-1; perhaps TRBD1 as D (5 bases). The germline V gene has CDR1 MNHEY and CDR2 SVGAGI. This CDR3 contains 13 residues. V shed 10 bases and J shed 1 base, with 13 bases lying between them. The CDR3 is CATWGRENTEAFF. The DNA for the CDR3 is TGTGCCACTTGGGGCAGGGAGAACACTGAAGCTTTCTTT.

The chain links TRBV27 to TRBJ1-2, with 7 bases identical to TRBD1. The CDR3 covers 13 residues. V lost 6 bases and J lost 4; bases outside the gene matches: 5. CDR1 is MNHEY and CDR2 is SMNVEV in the germline V gene (reference sequence). CDR3 residues: CASSDRDRYGYTF. DNA of the CDR3: TGTGCCAGCAGCGACAGGGATCGCTATGGCTACACCTTC.

The V and J genes are TRBV6-4 and TRBJ1-2; 12 bases agree with TRBD1. V shed 0 bases and J 8 bases; nucleotides not matched to a gene: 13. Germline values: CDR1 MRHNA, CDR2 SNTAGT. The CDR3 loop spans 18 amino acids. CDR3 nucleotides: TGTGCCAGCAGTGACTCAACCCCGGGGACAGGGGGCCTGAAGGGCTACACCTTC. It translates to CASSDSTPGTGGLKGYTF.

The chain employs TRBV28 and TRBJ1-5; TRBD1 is a possible D gene (6 bases). This CDR3 has 15 residues. Germline V CDR1 and CDR2: MDHEN, SYDVKM. V lost 5 bases, J lost 1 base, and 12 bases lay in between. The CDR3 loop is CASSTDRVSNQPQHF. CDR3 bases: TGTGCCAGCAGTACGGACAGAGTAAGCAATCAGCCCCAGCATTTT.

The rearrangement uses TRBV7-2 and TRBJ1-2, with D maybe TRBD1 (5 bases). V dropped 6 bases and J dropped 3 bases, with 11 bases sitting between them. There are 13 residues in the CDR3. The germline CDR1 and CDR2 sequences are SGHTA and FQGNSA. This chain's CDR3 is CASSSGVDYGYTF. Written as DNA, the CDR3 is TGTGCCAGCAGTTCGGGGGTTGACTATGGCTACACCTTC.

The chain has TRBV6-1 and TRBJ1-4; 10 bases align to TRBD1. Germline V lookup: CDR1 MNHNS, CDR2 SASEGT. The CDR3 covers 13 residues. Germline trimming cut 7 bases from V and 8 bases from J; bases unmatched to any gene: 4. This CDR3 reads CASNRDRGEKLFF. The CDR3 DNA reads TGTGCCAGCAATCGGGACAGGGGCGAAAAACTGTTTTTT.

V and J are TRBV10-1 and TRBJ1-5; D not certain. This CDR3 is 16 amino acids long. The V and J ends lost 3 bases and 6 bases respectively, with 18 bases between them. The germline V gene has CDR1 WNHNN and CDR2 SYGVQD (reference sequence). The CDR3 coding sequence is TGCGCCAGCAGTGATAAACGAGCAGGATACACTCAGCCCCAGCATTTT. Translated: CASSDKRAGYTQPQHF.

The rearrangement links TRBV7-2 to TRBJ1-2; perhaps TRBD1 as D (5 bases). The V gene lost 7 bases and the J gene lost 2 bases, with 11 bases spanning the gap. The CDR3 length is 13 residues. Germline loops: CDR1 SGHTA, CDR2 FQGNSA. For the CDR3, the DNA is TGTGCCAGCATCGGAGGGGTAAACTATGGCTACACCTTC. This translates into CASIGGVNYGYTF.

This chain uses TRBV9 with TRBJ2-5; TRBD2 is a possible D gene (5 bases). CDR1 and CDR2 (germline): SGDLS, YYNGEE. This CDR3 has 16 amino acids. Trimming removed 3 bases from V and 4 bases from J, with 19 bases in between. The CDR3 bases are TGTGCCAGCAGCGCACTAGACTCCCTATATCGAGAGACCCAGTACTTC. It encodes CASSALDSLYRETQYF.

This sequence joins TRBV6-1 and TRBJ2-3; a possible D gene is TRBD1 (5 bases). The CDR3 is 15 amino acids. Per germline, CDR1 MNHNS and CDR2 SASEGT. The V end lost 4 bases, the J end lost 3 bases, and 14 bases lay between the germline ends. CDR3: CASSAGPASTDTQYF. As DNA, the CDR3 is TGTGCCAGCAGTGCAGGGCCAGCGTCAACAGATACGCAGTATTTT.

V is TRBV5-4 and J is TRBJ1-4, with 9 bases fitting TRBD1. This CDR3 has 15 residues. J was trimmed by 8 bases and V by 3 bases; bases with no gene match: 8. Germline V lookup: CDR1 SGHNT, CDR2 YYREEE (reference sequence). Here the CDR3 DNA reads TGTGCCAGCAGCTCAAGACAGGGGGGGTTCGAAAAACTGTTTTTT. The encoded protein is CASSSRQGGFEKLFF.

The chain has TRBV7-2 and TRBJ2-7, with 13 bases aligning to TRBD2. V gave up 5 bases and J gave up 12 bases; unmatched junction bases: 4. The CDR3 totals 12 residues. Germline CDR1 is SGHTA and CDR2 is FQGNSA. CDR3 in amino acids: CASSRGLAGPYF. The CDR3 DNA follows: TGTGCCAGCAGCCGGGGACTAGCGGGACCGTACTTC.

The rearrangement joins TRBV4-1 to TRBJ1-1, with a tentative D call TRBD1 (5 bases). V was cut by 0 bases and J by 1 base, with 9 bases left in between. CDR3 size: 15 residues. Germline CDR1 and CDR2: MGHRA and YSYEKL. In nucleotides, the CDR3 is TGCGCCAGCAGCCAAGAGGGGGGACGGAACACTGAAGCTTTCTTT. This codes for CASSQEGGRNTEAFF.

V usage is TRBV28 and J usage is TRBJ1-2; D is unresolved. Trimming removed 5 bases from V and 2 bases from J, with 12 bases in between. Germline V gene lookup returns CDR1 MDHEN and CDR2 SYDVKM. The CDR3 has 14 amino acids. CDR3 DNA sequence: TGTGCCAGCAGTGGCCGGGCGGGGAACTATGGCTACACCTTC. This translates into CASSGRAGNYGYTF.

The V and J genes are TRBV29-1 and TRBJ2-3; 12 bases map to TRBD1. J gave up 8 bases and V 5 bases, and 14 bases lay outside the gene matches. The CDR3 spans 16 residues. Germline CDR1 SQVTM, CDR2 ANQGSEA. CDR3 loop: CSVPEGQGAARGTQYF. The CDR3 DNA sequence: TGCAGCGTTCCCGAGGGACAGGGGGCTGCCCGCGGTACGCAGTATTTT.

The chain recombines TRBV5-1 with TRBJ2-3, with D perhaps TRBD2 (5 bases). Deletions cut 0 bases from V and 4 bases from J, with 12 bases between. The germline V gene has CDR1 SGHRS and CDR2 YFSETQ. The CDR3 has 15 residues. Here the CDR3 reads CASSLARGDADTQYF. The CDR3 DNA reads as TGCGCCAGCAGCTTGGCCCGGGGTGACGCAGATACGCAGTATTTT.

The CDR3 loop is CASSPYRGEQFF. CDR3 bases: TGTGCCAGCAGCCCCTACAGGGGTGAGCAGTTCTTC. This sequence joins TRBV11-1 and TRBJ2-1, with TRBD1 matching over 7 bases. Germline loops: CDR1 SGHAT, CDR2 FQDESV (reference sequence). The CDR3 contains 12 residues. J was trimmed by 9 bases and V by 5 bases; bases with no gene match: 4.

This chain uses TRBV5-1 with TRBJ1-4, with TRBD1 matching over 9 bases. This CDR3 has 15 amino acids. V was clipped by 3 bases and J by 2 bases; unmatched bases: 2. Looked up from germline, CDR1 is SGHRS and CDR2 is YFSETQ. Written as DNA, the CDR3 is TGCGCCAGCAGCTCGGACAGGGGCACTAATGAAAAACTGTTTTTT. It specifies CASSSDRGTNEKLFF.

The chain is built from TRBV4-2 and TRBJ1-5, with unresolved D. Trimming removed 0 bases from V and 1 base from J, with 10 bases in between. This CDR3 contains 16 residues. Germline-derived CDR1 and CDR2 are LGHNA and YNFKEQ. The chain's CDR3 is CASSQDLVASNQPQHF. CDR3 bases: TGTGCCAGCAGCCAAGACCTTGTAGCGAGCAATCAGCCCCAGCATTTT.

The rearrangement links TRBV7-2 to TRBJ1-4; D might be TRBD1 (5 bases). V lost 5 bases and J 4 bases, leaving 17 bases between the germline ends. The CDR3 spans 16 residues. Germline V gene lookup returns CDR1 SGHTA and CDR2 FQGNSA. The CDR3 nucleotides are TGTGCCAGCAGCATAAGACAGACCGGGGGTAATGAAAAACTGTTTTTT. Encoded protein: CASSIRQTGGNEKLFF.

The J gene is TRBJ2-1, the V gene TRBV11-3, with D perhaps matching TRBD2 (5 bases). Germline V lookup: CDR1 SGHNT, CDR2 YENEEA. V lost 5 bases, J lost 7 bases, and 21 bases lay in between. This CDR3 is built from 16 residues. The DNA for the CDR3 is TGTGCCAGCAGCCCGTCGGATGGTGGAATAGCGAATGAGCAGTTCTTC. As protein: CASSPSDGGIANEQFF. The entire variable domain, with the rest obtained from reference TRBV11-3 and TRBJ2-1, is as follows: EAGVVQSPRYKIIEKKQPVAFWCNPISGHNTLYWYLQNLGQGPELLIRYENEEAVDDSQLPKDRFSAERLKGVDSTLKIQPAELGDSAVYLCASSPSDGGIANEQFFGPGTRLTVL.